A single sample is the source of the 2 T cell receptor beta chains below, sequenced in a study of cytomegalovirus exposure and HLA in healthy donors. Use of 60 Vbeta and 13 Jbeta primers characterized the PCR. TCRdb keeps only in-frame clones here, not all; method: immunoSEQ multiplex PCR. The table includes 90,000 to 130,000 clones, 60% to 85% detected once. Specimen: PBMCs. These receptor sequences come from a woman aged 55-70 years in good health and CMV-seropositive.

This clone was observed a handful of times. This chain connects TRBV7-6 to TRBJ2-2; D is uncertain. Germline V CDR1 and CDR2: SGHVS, FNYEAQ. The V end was cut by 2 bases, the J end by 2 bases, with 12 bases between. This CDR3 is 16 amino acids long. The CDR3 reads CASSLRVRSNTGELFF. CDR3 bases: TGTGCCAGCAGCTTACGTGTGCGGAGCAACACCGGGGAGCTGTTTTTT.

The chain uses TRBV2 and TRBJ2-3, with 12 bases matching TRBD2. Germline trimming cut 4 bases from V and 13 bases from J; bases unmatched to any gene: 6. This CDR3 has 13 amino acids. CDR1 is SNHLY and CDR2 is FYNNEI in the germline V gene. Written as DNA, the CDR3 is TGTGCCAGCAGTGTGACTAGCGGGAGCCCTGAGTATTTT. Translated, it gives CASSVTSGSPEYF.